The clone carrying this T cell receptor (beta chain) has at least ten counts. Its antigen is undetermined. This record belongs to a study of CD8 T cells in ankylosing spondylitis. Findings and limits, study-wide: In ankylosing spondylitis blood, a motif of roughly 8 highly homologous TCR beta variants appeared characteristic. Disease-linked clones displayed a CD8+ phenotype and appeared relatively rarely in peripheral blood. Significantly higher representation of disease-linked clones was reported for matched ankylosing spondylitis synovial fluid.

Trimming took 0 bases from V and 7 from J; bases not matched to a gene: 11. In germline, CDR1 is SQVTM, CDR2 ANQGSEA. This CDR3 has 15 amino acids. One entry per CDR3 protein, called by TCRdb with MiXCR from the 5' RACE reads. The data hold 250,000 or so distinct CDR3 sequences, with 15% to 20% observed a single time. This sequence was found in a male donor with ankylosing spondylitis or in good health (not recorded which). V gene TRBV29-1 combines with J gene TRBJ2-7; 8 bases are shared with TRBD1. What was sequenced was blood, either unsorted or a sorted T cell fraction (not recorded which). This CDR3 is CSVEDHGQGPGEQYF. CDR3 DNA: TGCAGCGTTGAAGATCATGGACAGGGTCCCGGAGAGCAGTACTTC.